The next 4 T cell receptor beta chains were all read from a single sample in a study of shared clonotypes between healthy human individuals. Data came from immunoSEQ multiplex PCR; TCRdb stores just in-frame clones and leaves some out. The sample has 450,000 to 500,000 clones; over 70% are singletons. Sample: PBMCs. The receptors derive from a woman aged 35 to 49 in good health. Some clones in this sample may be carry-over from other donors' samples.

This clone was found a few times. The chain is built from TRBV5-6 and TRBJ2-1; 7 nucleotides align to TRBD1. Unmatched junction bases numbered 8, after V lost 5 bases and J lost 0 bases. Looked up from germline, CDR1 is SGHDT and CDR2 is YYEEEE. This CDR3 region has 16 residues. The CDR3 DNA reads TGTGCCAGCAGGCCGGGACAGCCGACCTCCTACAATGAGCAGTTCTTC. Translated, it gives CASRPGQPTSYNEQFF.

The CDR3 bases are TGTGCCAGCAGTGAACTCGGGACACTTCGGGAAAAACTGTTTTTT. Its protein is CASSELGTLREKLFF. J is TRBJ1-4 and V is TRBV28; weak D call: TRBD1 (6 bases). The CDR3 consists of 15 residues. V lost 5 bases and J 8 bases, leaving 18 bases between the germline ends. The germline gives CDR1 MDHEN, CDR2 SYDVKM.

This chain links TRBV27 with TRBJ2-5; 16 bases fit TRBD2. In germline, CDR1 is MNHEY, CDR2 SMNVEV (reference sequence). The V segment lost 2 bases and the J segment 5 bases; nucleotides outside the gene matches: 2. The CDR3 extends over 16 amino acids. The CDR3 region is CASSLRGLAGGETQYF. CDR3 DNA sequence: TGTGCCAGCAGTTTAAGGGGACTAGCGGGAGGGGAGACCCAGTACTTC.

The rearrangement uses TRBV15 and TRBJ2-6, with TRBD1 matching 7 bases. Trimming at V came to 4 bases and at J to 0 bases, leaving 3 bases not matched to a gene. The CDR3 runs 16 residues. CDR1 LNHNV and CDR2 YYDKDF come from the germline V gene (reference sequence). The CDR3 loop reads CATSKGQSSGANVLTF. The CDR3 nucleotides read TGTGCCACCAGCAAGGGACAGAGCTCTGGGGCCAACGTCCTGACTTTC.